This T cell receptor beta chain was captured by sequencing in a study of monozygotic twins with inflammatory bowel disease. Study-level findings and limits: No distinction between different T cell subtypes was possible.

TCRdb reanalyzed the 5' RACE reads and collapses them to one entry per CDR3 protein, without DNA. This repertoire includes approximately 210,000 distinct CDR3 sequences. On this clonotype: The target antigen is unknown.

Sequencing was carried out using blood. The TCR was taken from a human donor with ulcerative colitis or Crohn's disease, or a healthy co-twin of an affected twin (not recorded which).

CDR3 protein: CASSPGSQFEQYF. The chain couples TRBV27 to TRBJ2-7; TCRdb's D call of TRBD1 is untestable without DNA. CDR1 MNHEY and CDR2 SMNVEV come from the germline V gene (reference sequence). There are 13 residues in the CDR3.